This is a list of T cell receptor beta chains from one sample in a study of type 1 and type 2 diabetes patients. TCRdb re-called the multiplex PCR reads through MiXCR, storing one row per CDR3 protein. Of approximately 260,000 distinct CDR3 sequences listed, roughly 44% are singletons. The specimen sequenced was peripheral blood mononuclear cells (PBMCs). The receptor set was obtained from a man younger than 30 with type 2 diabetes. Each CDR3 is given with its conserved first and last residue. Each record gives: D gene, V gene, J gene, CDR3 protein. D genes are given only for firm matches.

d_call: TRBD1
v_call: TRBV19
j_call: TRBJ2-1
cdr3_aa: CASSGNRGTVNEQFF

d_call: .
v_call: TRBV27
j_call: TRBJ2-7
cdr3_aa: CASSVTSSYEQYF

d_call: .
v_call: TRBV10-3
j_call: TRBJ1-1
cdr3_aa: CAISDGDGTEAFF

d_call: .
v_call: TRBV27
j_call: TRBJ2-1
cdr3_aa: CASRSGTESSYNEQFF

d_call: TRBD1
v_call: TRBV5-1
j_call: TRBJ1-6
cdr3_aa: CASSLAGQDRSPLHF

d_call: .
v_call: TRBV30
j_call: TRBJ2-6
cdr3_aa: CAWSVRFSGANVLTF

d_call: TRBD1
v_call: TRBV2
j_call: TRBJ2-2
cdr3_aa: CASGGTGYTGELFF

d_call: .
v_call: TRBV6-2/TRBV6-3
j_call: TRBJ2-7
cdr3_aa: CASKEDRSYEQYF

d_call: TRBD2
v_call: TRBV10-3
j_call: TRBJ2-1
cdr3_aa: CAIRGLAADNEQFF

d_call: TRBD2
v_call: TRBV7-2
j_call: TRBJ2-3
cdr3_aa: CASSLAGRGVTDTQYF

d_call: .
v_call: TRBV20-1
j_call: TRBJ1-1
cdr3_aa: CSARSDRWNTEAFF

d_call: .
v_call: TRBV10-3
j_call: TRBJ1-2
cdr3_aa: CAISELGGYTF

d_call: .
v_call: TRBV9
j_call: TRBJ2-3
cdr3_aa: CASSVDSRTDTQYF

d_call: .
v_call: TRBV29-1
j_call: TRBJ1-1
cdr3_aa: CSVGVVNTEAFF

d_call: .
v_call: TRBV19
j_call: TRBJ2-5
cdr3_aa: CASGKGGETQYF

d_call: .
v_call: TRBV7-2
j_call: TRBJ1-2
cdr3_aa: CASSFVGAYAF

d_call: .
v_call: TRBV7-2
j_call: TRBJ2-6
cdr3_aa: CASSLEFSGANVLTF

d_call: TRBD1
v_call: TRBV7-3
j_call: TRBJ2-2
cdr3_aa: CASSRQGAGGTGELFF

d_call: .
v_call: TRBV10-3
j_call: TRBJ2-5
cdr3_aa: CAISGTFKETQYF

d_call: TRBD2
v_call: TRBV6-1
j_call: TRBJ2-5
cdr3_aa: CASRSAGDQETQYF

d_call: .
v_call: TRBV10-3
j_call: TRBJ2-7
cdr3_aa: CAISEGAGRIDEQYF

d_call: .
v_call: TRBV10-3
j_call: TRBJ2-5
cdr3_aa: CAINGDPVGAQYF

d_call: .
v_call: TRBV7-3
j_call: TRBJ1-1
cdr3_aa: CASSLTGVLGEAFF

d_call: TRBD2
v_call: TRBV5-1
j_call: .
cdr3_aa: CASNLEPGLARDEQFF

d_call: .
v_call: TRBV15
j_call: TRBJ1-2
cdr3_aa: CATSRDRGLGYGYTF

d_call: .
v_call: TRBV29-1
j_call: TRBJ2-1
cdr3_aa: CSVPGAANEQFF